One sample yielded the 25 T cell receptor beta chains listed below, sequenced in a study of cytomegalovirus exposure and HLA in healthy donors. Both 60 Vbeta primers and 13 Jbeta primers went into the PCR. TCRdb's table, derived via immunoSEQ multiplex PCR, lists solely in-frame clones and lacks some. The table shows 150,000 to 190,000 clones, with 82% occurring only once. Sequences were obtained from PBMCs. These receptors were collected from a woman aged 50 to 65 in good health and CMV-seropositive.

The chain joins TRBV25-1 to TRBJ2-1; no definite D call. V was clipped by 3 bases and J by 5 bases, with 17 bases between them. The germline CDR1 and CDR2 sequences are MGHDK and SYGVNS. This CDR3 has 16 amino acids. CDR3 amino acids: CASSDEDGAIHNEQFF. The CDR3 DNA follows: TGTGCCAGCAGTGATGAGGATGGAGCGATCCACAATGAGCAGTTCTTC.

J is TRBJ1-6 and V is TRBV18; D is undetermined. Deletions cut 3 bases from V and 8 bases from J, with 8 bases between. This CDR3 is built from 13 residues. Germline V CDR1 and CDR2: KGHSH, LQKENI. CDR3 protein: CASSPSGDSPLHF. The DNA of the CDR3 is TGTGCCAGCTCACCTTCGGGTGATTCACCCCTCCACTTT.

This sequence joins TRBV9 and TRBJ2-7; D gene unclear. Deletions cut 0 bases from V and 2 bases from J, with 15 bases between. The CDR3 covers 16 residues. CDR1 and CDR2 from the germline V gene are SGDLS and YYNGEE. The chain's CDR3 is CASSVAVGGTTYEQYF. In nucleotides, the CDR3 is TGTGCCAGCAGCGTAGCGGTCGGCGGAACCACCTACGAGCAGTACTTC.

This clone has a single count. This sequence joins TRBV6-6 and TRBJ1-6, with 10 nucleotides matching TRBD1. The CDR3 is 15 amino acids. Germline values: CDR1 MNHNY, CDR2 SVGAGI (reference sequence). V dropped 5 bases and J dropped 7; count of bases not matched to a gene: 5. The CDR3 DNA reads as TGTGCCAGCAGTACTGGACAGGGGGGGAATTCACCCCTCCACTTT. It is translated as CASSTGQGGNSPLHF.

CDR3 bases: TGCAGCGTCGCTAGGGACAGCTCCCGATATGGCTACACCTTC. Translating it yields CSVARDSSRYGYTF. The V call is TRBV29-1, the J call TRBJ1-2; 7 bases align to TRBD1. Germline CDR1 reads SQVTM; CDR2 reads ANQGSEA. Germline trimming cut 6 bases from V and 5 bases from J; bases unmatched to any gene: 12. This CDR3 contains 14 residues. The full variable domain, completed using reference TRBV29-1 and TRBJ1-2, is SAVISQKPSRDICQRGTSLTIQCQVDSQVTMMFWYRQQPGQSLTLIATANQGSEATYESGFVIDKFPISRPNLTFSTLTVSNMSPEDSSIYLCSVARDSSRYGYTFGSGTRLTVV.

The V and J genes are TRBV2 and TRBJ2-7; D possibly corresponds to TRBD2 (5 bases). The CDR3 sequence is 12 residues long. The ends were cut back, 4 bases at V and 3 bases at J, with 7 bases in the middle. Germline CDR1 and CDR2: SNHLY and FYNNEI. CDR3 sequence (DNA): TGTGCCAGCAGTGGGGAGATCTACGAGCAGTACTTC. Translated, it gives CASSGEIYEQYF.

The rearrangement links TRBV5-1 to TRBJ1-2; tentatively, D is TRBD1 (5 bases). Deletions cut 0 bases from V and 4 bases from J, with 16 bases between. From germline, CDR1 is SGHRS and CDR2 YFSETQ. The CDR3 has 16 residues. The CDR3 DNA sequence: TGCGCCAGCAGCTTGGAGGCAGGGCCGTCCCTCTATGGCTACACCTTC. Translating it yields CASSLEAGPSLYGYTF.

The sample holds a few counts of this clone. This chain links TRBV25-1 with TRBJ1-3; a weak D match, TRBD1 (5 bases). CDR1 MGHDK and CDR2 SYGVNS come from the germline V gene. V dropped 7 bases and J dropped 3 bases, with 13 bases sitting between them. This CDR3 contains 14 residues. The CDR3 sequence is CASNPGGVGNTIYF. The CDR3 DNA sequence: TGTGCCAGCAACCCCGGGGGGGTTGGAAACACCATATATTTT.

The V gene is TRBV5-6, the J gene TRBJ2-2, with D possibly TRBD2 on 6 matching bases. The germline V gene encodes CDR1 SGHDT and CDR2 YYEEEE. CDR3 length equals 13 residues. Trimming left V 0 bases short and J 6 bases short, with 6 bases between. CDR3 bases: TGTGCCAGCAGCTTGGGGGGGGCCGGGGAGCTGTTTTTT. This encodes CASSLGGAGELFF. Filled out from reference TRBV5-6 and TRBJ2-2, the complete variable domain reads DAGVTQSPTHLIKTRGQQVTLRCSPKSGHDTVSWYQQALGQGPQFIFQYYEEEERQRGNFPDRFSGHQFPNYSSELNVNALLLGDSALYLCASSLGGAGELFFGEGSRLTVL.

The chain uses TRBV6-5 and TRBJ2-7; the match to TRBD2 covers 8 bases. Germline V gives CDR1 MNHEY, CDR2 SVGAGI. The CDR3 has 15 amino acids. The ends lost 10 bases at V and 3 bases at J; junction bases unmatched: 14. The CDR3 coding sequence is TGTGCCACCACCCTCGCGACTAGCGCAATCTACGAGCAGTACTTC. It translates to CATTLATSAIYEQYF.

V gene TRBV19 combines with J gene TRBJ1-5, with 7 bases lining up with TRBD1. V lost 5 bases and J lost 2; bases outside the gene matches: 9. Germline V gives CDR1 LNHDA, CDR2 SQIVND (reference sequence). The CDR3 is made up of 16 amino acids. In nucleotides, the CDR3 is TGTGCCAGTAGTGTATTAAAGGGGGCTGGCAATCAGCCCCAGCATTTT. Protein product: CASSVLKGAGNQPQHF.

The DNA for the CDR3 is TGTGCCACCAGCAGTCCTTCTTCACCCCTCCACTTT. Its protein is CATSSPSSPLHF. The chain recombines TRBV15 with TRBJ1-6; no clear D. The CDR3 sequence is 12 residues long. Trimming pared 3 bases from V and 9 bases from J, leaving 6 bases between. Germline-derived CDR1 and CDR2 are LNHNV and YYDKDF (reference sequence).

This chain uses TRBV5-1 with TRBJ1-4, with 8 bases identical to TRBD1. V lost 5 bases and J lost 6; bases outside the gene matches: 24. In germline, CDR1 is SGHRS, CDR2 YFSETQ. The CDR3 runs 20 residues. DNA for the CDR3: TGCGCCAGCAGTTCCCATTTTCGGACAGGGCACGCCCTGACCCATGAAAAACTGTTTTTT. Amino acid sequence: CASSSHFRTGHALTHEKLFF.

The gene calls are TRBV5-8 and TRBJ1-5; tentative D call: TRBD1 (6 bases). Germline CDR1 reads SGHTS; CDR2 reads YDEGEE. The germline V and J ends were trimmed by 5 bases and 1 base, with 13 bases remaining between them. The CDR3 length is 15 residues. The CDR3 DNA sequence: TGTGCCAGCAGTCTAGCAGGGGAAAGCAATCAGCCCCAGCATTTT. Amino acid sequence: CASSLAGESNQPQHF.

The V gene is TRBV29-1, the J gene TRBJ1-1; 10 bases are a match to TRBD1. Germline trimming cut 6 bases from V and 5 bases from J; bases unmatched to any gene: 9. CDR1 and CDR2 (germline): SQVTM, ANQGSEA. The CDR3 is 14 residues long. The DNA for the CDR3 is TGCAGCGTAAAAGACGGACAGGGGGGGACTGAAGCTTTCTTT. Protein: CSVKDGQGGTEAFF. Full variable domain (missing parts from reference TRBV29-1 and TRBJ1-1): SAVISQKPSRDICQRGTSLTIQCQVDSQVTMMFWYRQQPGQSLTLIATANQGSEATYESGFVIDKFPISRPNLTFSTLTVSNMSPEDSSIYLCSVKDGQGGTEAFFGQGTRLTVV.

In nucleotides, the CDR3 is TGCGCCAGCAGTAGCACAATGGCAGATACGCAGTATTTT. This sequence encodes CASSSTMADTQYF. V gene TRBV5-1 combines with J gene TRBJ2-3, with D hard to call. Trimming removed 5 bases from V and 4 bases from J, with 11 bases in between. The CDR3 length is 13 residues. Germline values: CDR1 SGHRS, CDR2 YFSETQ.

The chain links TRBV6-1 to TRBJ2-3, with D unresolved. The germline gives CDR1 MNHNS, CDR2 SASEGT. The CDR3 length is 14 residues. The V end lost 6 bases, the J end lost 0 bases, and 10 bases lay between the germline ends. CDR3 amino acids: CASSYGLSTDTQYF. CDR3 bases: TGTGCCAGCAGCTATGGTCTTAGCACAGATACGCAGTATTTT.

The V gene is TRBV9, the J gene TRBJ1-2, with D possibly TRBD1 on 5 matching bases. V shed 0 bases and J shed 0 bases, with 12 bases lying between them. CDR3 length equals 16 residues. Per germline, CDR1 SGDLS and CDR2 YYNGEE. The chain's CDR3 is CASSVGDSFPNYGYTF. The CDR3 DNA reads as TGTGCCAGCAGCGTAGGGGACTCTTTTCCTAACTATGGCTACACCTTC.

DNA of the CDR3: TGTGCCAGCAGCTTGGCCCTTGATGAGCAGTTCTTC. Translating it yields CASSLALDEQFF. The chain carries TRBV5-5 and TRBJ2-1; D remains ambiguous. This CDR3 spans 12 amino acids. The germline gives CDR1 SGHKS, CDR2 YYEKEE (reference sequence). Trimming took 0 bases from V and 8 from J, leaving 6 bases between them.

The chain joins TRBV25-1 to TRBJ1-4, with 7 bases that match TRBD1. The ends lost 3 bases at V and 8 bases at J; junction bases unmatched: 9. The CDR3 sequence is 15 residues long. Germline V gives CDR1 MGHDK, CDR2 SYGVNS. In nucleotides, the CDR3 is TGTGCCAGCAGTGAGGGGCAGGGGGTCTTCGAAAAACTGTTTTTT. It translates to CASSEGQGVFEKLFF.

The rearrangement uses TRBV18 and TRBJ2-1; tentative D call: TRBD2 (5 bases). Trimming shortened V by 2 bases and J by 14 bases, and 13 bases separated the two germline ends. The CDR3 has 12 residues. Germline CDR1 reads KGHSH; CDR2 reads LQKENI. CDR3 bases: TGTGCCAGCTCACCAAGTCCCACCGGGGAGTTCTTC. It specifies CASSPSPTGEFF.

This rearrangement joins TRBV27 to TRBJ2-1, with 7 bases aligning to TRBD1. The germline gives CDR1 MNHEY, CDR2 SMNVEV (reference sequence). The CDR3 length is 14 residues. V was clipped by 6 bases and J by 1 base; unmatched bases: 3. CDR3 sequence (DNA): TGTGCCAGCAGGTTGACAGGGTCCTACAATGAGCAGTTCTTC. The encoded protein is CASRLTGSYNEQFF.

This clone was seen more than once but under ten times. The chain recombines TRBV5-6 with TRBJ1-1, with D possibly TRBD1 on 5 matching bases. V was trimmed by 3 bases and J by 3 bases, leaving 18 bases between them. The CDR3 is 16 amino acids. Germline V gene sequence: CDR1 SGHDT, CDR2 YYEEEE. The CDR3, as DNA: TGTGCCAGCAGCTCCCTGACAGCCCTTCTTGACACTGAAGCTTTCTTT. Encoded protein: CASSSLTALLDTEAFF.

The chain has TRBV18 and TRBJ2-6; 9 nucleotides agree with TRBD1. Trimming cost V 0 bases and J 0 bases; bases outside gene matches: 3. The CDR3 runs to 18 residues. Germline V gives CDR1 KGHSH, CDR2 LQKENI. CDR3 region: CASSPPGTGSSGANVLTF. CDR3 bases: TGTGCCAGCTCACCACCAGGGACAGGGAGCTCTGGGGCCAACGTCCTGACTTTC.

This chain links TRBV10-3 with TRBJ1-5, with D unresolved. Trimming took off 0 bases at V and 4 bases at J, with 13 bases between the two ends. The germline CDR1 and CDR2 sequences are ENHRY and SYGVKD. The CDR3 is 16 residues long. The CDR3 DNA is TGTGCCATCAGTGAGTCGTGGGCAGCCGCGAATCAGCCCCAGCATTTT. Translation: CAISESWAAANQPQHF.